This T cell receptor (beta chain) was sequenced for a study of CD8 T cells in Susac syndrome. This clonotype was seen only once. Reverse transcription of 0.5 to 1 ug RNA used random hexamers. TCRdb called the immunoSEQ multiplex PCR reads again in MiXCR, with one record for every CDR3 protein. The sample shows approximately 83,000 distinct CDR3 sequences, roughly 94% of them seen only once. From germline, CDR1 is LNHDA and CDR2 SQIVND (reference sequence). V dropped 6 bases and J dropped 9 bases, with 21 bases sitting between them. The CDR3 runs 15 residues. Sequences were obtained from CD8+ T cells from PBMCs. The sequence was collected from a human donor with Susac syndrome. The chain joins TRBV19 to TRBJ1-5; the D gene is possibly TRBD1 (5 bases). The CDR3 spells CASRETGTTGWPQHF. The CDR3 bases are TGTGCCAGTAGAGAAACCGGGACTACAGGCTGGCCCCAGCATTTT.